This TCR beta chain emerged from a study of cytotoxic CD8 clonotypes in ibrutinib-treated CLL. Findings of the study overall: The times at which samples were taken varied between sustained-remission and progressing patients.

This CDR3 spans 12 amino acids. Trimming stripped 0 bases from V and 5 bases from J, with 7 bases between. Germline V gene sequence: CDR1 SQVTM, CDR2 ANQGSEA. A word on this clone: Its specificity is unknown.

PBMCs that had been cryopreserved were the source of roughly 2 micrograms of genomic DNA for TCR beta libraries. Clones were read by immunoSEQ multiplex PCR, and TCRdb kept only the in-frame ones, dropping some. This sample has approximately 190,000 clones, with more than 70% found just once. The chain has TRBV29-1 and TRBJ1-1, with unresolved D. This specimen consisted of PBMCs, obtained after 12 months of ibrutinib treatment. The clonotype comes from a human donor with chronic lymphocytic leukemia. CDR3 loop: CSVEDQGTEAFF. The CDR3 coding sequence is TGCAGCGTTGAAGATCAAGGAACTGAAGCTTTCTTT.